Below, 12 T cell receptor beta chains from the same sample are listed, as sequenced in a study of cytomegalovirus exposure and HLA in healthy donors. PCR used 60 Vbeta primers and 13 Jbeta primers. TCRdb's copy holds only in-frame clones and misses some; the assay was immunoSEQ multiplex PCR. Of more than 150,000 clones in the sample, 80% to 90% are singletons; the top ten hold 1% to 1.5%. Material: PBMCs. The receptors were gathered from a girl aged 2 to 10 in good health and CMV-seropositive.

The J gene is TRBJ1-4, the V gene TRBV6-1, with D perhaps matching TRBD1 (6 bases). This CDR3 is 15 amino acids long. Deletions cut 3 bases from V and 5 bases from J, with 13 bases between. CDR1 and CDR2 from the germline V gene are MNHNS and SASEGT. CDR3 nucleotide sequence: TGTGCCAGCAGTGATCACGGGGGGCGGAATGAAAAACTGTTTTTT. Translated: CASSDHGGRNEKLFF.

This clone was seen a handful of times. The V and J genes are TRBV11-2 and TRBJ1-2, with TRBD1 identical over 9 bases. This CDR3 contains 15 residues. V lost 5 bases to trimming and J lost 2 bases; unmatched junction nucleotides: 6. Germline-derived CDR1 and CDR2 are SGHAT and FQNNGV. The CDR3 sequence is CASSPRQGGNYGYTF. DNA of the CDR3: TGTGCCAGCAGCCCCAGACAGGGGGGGAACTATGGCTACACCTTC.

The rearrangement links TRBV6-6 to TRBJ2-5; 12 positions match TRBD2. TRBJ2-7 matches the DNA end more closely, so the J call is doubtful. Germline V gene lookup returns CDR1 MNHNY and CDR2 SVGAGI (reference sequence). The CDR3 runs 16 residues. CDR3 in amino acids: CASSSTLAGGLYEQYF. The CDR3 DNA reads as TGTGCCAGCAGTTCGACCCTAGCGGGAGGGTTGTACGAGCAGTACTTC.

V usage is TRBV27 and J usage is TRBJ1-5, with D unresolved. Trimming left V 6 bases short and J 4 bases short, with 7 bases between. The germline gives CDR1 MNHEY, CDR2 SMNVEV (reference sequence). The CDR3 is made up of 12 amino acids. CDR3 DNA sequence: TGTGCCAGCAGATCGGGAAATCAGCCCCAGCATTTT. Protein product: CASRSGNQPQHF.

CDR3 loop: CATRVQETQYF. The CDR3 DNA is TGTGCCACCCGGGTTCAAGAGACCCAGTACTTC. The chain combines TRBV5-4 with TRBJ2-5; D remains unclear. Trimming took 9 bases from V and 2 from J, leaving 8 bases between them. In germline, CDR1 is SGHNT, CDR2 YYREEE (reference sequence). CDR3 size: 11 residues.

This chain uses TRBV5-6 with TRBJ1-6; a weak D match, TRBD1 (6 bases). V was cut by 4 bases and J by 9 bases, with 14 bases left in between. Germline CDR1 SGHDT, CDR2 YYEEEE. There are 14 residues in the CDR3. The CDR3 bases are TGTGCCAGCAGCCAGGGGAAGGTGGGTTCACCCCTCCACTTT. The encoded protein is CASSQGKVGSPLHF.

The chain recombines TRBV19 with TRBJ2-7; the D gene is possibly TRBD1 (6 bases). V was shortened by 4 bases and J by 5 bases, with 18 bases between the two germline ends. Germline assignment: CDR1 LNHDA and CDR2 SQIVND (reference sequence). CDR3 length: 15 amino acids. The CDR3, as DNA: TGTGCCAGTAGTACGGCAACAACAGGGATTAACGAGCAGTACTTC. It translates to CASSTATTGINEQYF.

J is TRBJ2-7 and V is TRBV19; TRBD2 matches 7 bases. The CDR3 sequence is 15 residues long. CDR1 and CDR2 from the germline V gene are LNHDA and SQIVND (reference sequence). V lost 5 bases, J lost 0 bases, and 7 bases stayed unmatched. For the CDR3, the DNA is TGTGCCAGTAGTGTTAGCGGGTGGGGCTCCTACGAGCAGTACTTC. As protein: CASSVSGWGSYEQYF.

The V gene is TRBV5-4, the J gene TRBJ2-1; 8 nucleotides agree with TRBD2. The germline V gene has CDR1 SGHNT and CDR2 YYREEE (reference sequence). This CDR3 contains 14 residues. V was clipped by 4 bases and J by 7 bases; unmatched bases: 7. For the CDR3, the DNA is TGTGCCAGCAGCCCGCGCGGGGGGCTTAATGAGCAGTTCTTC. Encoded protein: CASSPRGGLNEQFF.

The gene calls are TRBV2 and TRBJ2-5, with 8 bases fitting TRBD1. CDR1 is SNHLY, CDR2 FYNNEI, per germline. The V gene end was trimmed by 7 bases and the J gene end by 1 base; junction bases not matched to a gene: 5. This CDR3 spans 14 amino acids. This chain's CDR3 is CASTRTGLQETQYF. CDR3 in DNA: TGTGCCAGCACTAGGACAGGGCTCCAAGAGACCCAGTACTTC.

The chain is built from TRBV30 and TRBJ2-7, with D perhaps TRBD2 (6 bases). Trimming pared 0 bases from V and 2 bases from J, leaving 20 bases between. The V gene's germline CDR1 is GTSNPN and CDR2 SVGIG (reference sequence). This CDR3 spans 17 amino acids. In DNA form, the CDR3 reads TGTGCCTGGAGTGTACAGTCCGAACGCGGGGCGCCCTACGAGCAGTACTTC. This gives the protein CAWSVQSERGAPYEQYF.

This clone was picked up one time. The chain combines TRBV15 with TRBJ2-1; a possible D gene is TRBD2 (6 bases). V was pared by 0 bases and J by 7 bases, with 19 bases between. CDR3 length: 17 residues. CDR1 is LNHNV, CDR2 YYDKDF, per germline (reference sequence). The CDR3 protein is CATSRDTSGSGLNEQFF. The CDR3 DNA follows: TGTGCCACCAGCAGAGATACCAGCGGGTCAGGTTTGAATGAGCAGTTCTTC. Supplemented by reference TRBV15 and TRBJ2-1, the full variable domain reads DAMVIQNPRYQVTQFGKPVTLSCSQTLNHNVMYWYQQKSSQAPKLLFHYYDKDFNNEADTPDNFQSRRPNTSFCFLDIRSPGLGDTAMYLCATSRDTSGSGLNEQFFGPGTRLTVL.